The 25 T cell receptor beta chains below come from one sample, sequenced in a study of shared clonotypes between healthy human individuals. Sequenced by immunoSEQ multiplex PCR; TCRdb stores in-frame clones only, minus some. The table records a few hundred thousand clones, 65% of them present only once. Sequencing used memory CD4+ T cells sorted from blood. This sample's subset: CD45RA-negative fraction. The receptor set was obtained from a man younger than 40 in good health.

This clone was detected a few times. The chain joins TRBV5-5 to TRBJ2-1; TRBD1 is a possible D gene (5 bases). Germline V gene data show CDR1 as SGHKS and CDR2 as YYEKEE (reference sequence). V was pared by 1 base and J by 2 bases, with 10 bases between. This CDR3 is built from 15 residues. Here the CDR3 reads CASSLHQGTYNEQFF. The CDR3, as DNA: TGTGCCAGCAGCTTGCACCAGGGCACCTACAATGAGCAGTTCTTC.

This clone has only one observation. The chain employs TRBV29-1 and TRBJ2-7; 9 bases are shared with TRBD2. The CDR3 totals 13 residues. V shed 1 base and J 4 bases; nucleotides not matched to a gene: 2. Germline V CDR1 and CDR2: SQVTM, ANQGSEA. CDR3 sequence (DNA): TGCAGCGTTGAAGGCGCGGGAGGGTACGAGCAGTACTTC. This encodes CSVEGAGGYEQYF.

This chain uses TRBV29-1 with TRBJ2-3; 7 nucleotides agree with TRBD2. This CDR3 has 15 amino acids. The germline V gene encodes CDR1 SQVTM and CDR2 ANQGSEA. The V and J ends lost 4 bases and 2 bases, in that order; junction bases with no gene match: 9. This chain's CDR3 is CSVVVASGDTDTQYF. CDR3 sequence (DNA): TGCAGCGTTGTTGTAGCAAGCGGGGACACAGATACGCAGTATTTT.

The chain employs TRBV18 and TRBJ2-1; 7 nucleotides match TRBD1. With V trimmed by 6 bases and J by 2 bases, 7 bases remained unmatched. Germline CDR1 and CDR2: KGHSH and LQKENI. The CDR3 contains 15 residues. The chain's CDR3 is CASSPQGDPYNEQFF. In DNA form, the CDR3 reads TGTGCCAGCTCGCCGCAGGGGGACCCCTACAATGAGCAGTTCTTC.

This clone was observed a few times. This chain uses TRBV6-1 with TRBJ2-1, with 7 bases that match TRBD2. Looked up from germline, CDR1 is MNHNS and CDR2 is SASEGT. V gave up 5 bases and J gave up 5 bases; unmatched junction bases: 3. The length of the CDR3 is 13 residues. For the CDR3, the DNA is TGTGCCAGCAGTCTAGCGGTTAACAATGAGCAGTTCTTC. Protein sequence: CASSLAVNNEQFF.

The chain combines TRBV27 with TRBJ2-7, with 11 positions matching TRBD2. Germline trimming cut 1 base from V and 3 bases from J; bases unmatched to any gene: 8. The length of the CDR3 is 17 residues. Germline CDR1 and CDR2: MNHEY and SMNVEV (reference sequence). The DNA for the CDR3 is TGTGCCAGCAGTTTATTTCTAGCGGGAGGTCTTAGCTACGAGCAGTACTTC. Translation: CASSLFLAGGLSYEQYF.

The chain combines TRBV29-1 with TRBJ2-1, with 8 nucleotides matching TRBD2. The CDR3 is made up of 16 amino acids. The ends lost 3 bases at V and 0 bases at J; junction bases unmatched: 7. The germline V gene encodes CDR1 SQVTM and CDR2 ANQGSEA. CDR3 loop: CSVEGLEGFSYNEQFF. CDR3 DNA sequence: TGCAGCGTTGAGGGACTAGAGGGTTTCTCCTACAATGAGCAGTTCTTC.

The chain links TRBV29-1 to TRBJ2-7, with D perhaps matching TRBD1 (6 bases). This CDR3 comprises 12 residues. The V and J ends lost 4 bases and 9 bases respectively, with 16 bases between them. The germline gives CDR1 SQVTM, CDR2 ANQGSEA. The CDR3 loop is CSVAQGSLGQYF. The CDR3 DNA reads TGCAGCGTTGCTCAGGGGAGTTTGGGGCAGTACTTC.

The chain combines TRBV5-6 with TRBJ2-5, with 8 bases aligning to TRBD2. The V gene's germline CDR1 is SGHDT and CDR2 YYEEEE. V was pared by 4 bases and J by 5 bases, with 13 bases of the junction left unmatched. The CDR3 consists of 16 residues. CDR3 region: CASSTAIGRAGETQYF. Here the CDR3 DNA reads TGTGCCAGCAGCACCGCTATCGGGAGGGCCGGGGAGACCCAGTACTTC.

This CDR3 reads CASSLDFSSYNEQFF. In DNA, the CDR3 is TGTGCCAGCAGCCTAGACTTCAGTTCCTACAATGAGCAGTTCTTC. This chain joins TRBV6-4 and TRBJ2-1; D unresolved. V was clipped by 6 bases and J by 1 base, with 13 bases between them. In germline, CDR1 is MRHNA, CDR2 SNTAGT. The CDR3 runs to 15 residues.

V gene TRBV14 combines with J gene TRBJ1-1; no clear D. This CDR3 has 11 amino acids. Germline CDR1 reads SGHDN; CDR2 reads FVKESK. The V end lost 2 bases, the J end lost 4 bases, and 2 bases lay between the germline ends. CDR3 nucleotides: TGTGCCAGCAGCCAACGCACTGAAGCTTTCTTT. This sequence encodes CASSQRTEAFF.

V gene TRBV11-3 combines with J gene TRBJ2-7; D might be TRBD1 or TRBD2, each matching 5 bases. Trimming removed 0 bases at V and 0 bases at J, with 6 bases between. The CDR3 has 14 residues. Looked up from germline, CDR1 is SGHNT and CDR2 is YENEEA. The CDR3 is CASSLDGASYEQYF. CDR3 DNA: TGTGCCAGCAGCTTAGACGGGGCCTCCTACGAGCAGTACTTC.

This chain connects TRBV6-6 to TRBJ1-2; 7 nucleotides line up with TRBD1. The CDR3 length is 13 residues. The trim removed 4 bases at V and 4 bases at J, leaving 3 bases unmatched. Per germline, CDR1 MNHNY and CDR2 SVGAGI (reference sequence). In nucleotides, the CDR3 is TGTGCCAGCAGTTCGGACAGGTCCTATGGCTACACCTTC. Translated: CASSSDRSYGYTF.

The chain couples TRBV5-1 to TRBJ2-7, with 8 bases fitting TRBD1. The CDR3 has 13 residues. J gave up 5 bases and V 6 bases, and 7 bases lay outside the gene matches. Germline-derived CDR1 and CDR2 are SGHRS and YFSETQ. This CDR3 reads CASTKTGVHEQYF. Here the CDR3 DNA reads TGCGCCAGCACCAAGACAGGGGTCCACGAGCAGTACTTC.

This clone was detected only once. The rearrangement links TRBV19 to TRBJ1-1; D gene ambiguous. The CDR3 runs to 15 residues. Germline CDR1 is LNHDA and CDR2 is SQIVND (reference sequence). V lost 0 bases and J 1 base, leaving 9 bases between the germline ends. In DNA form, the CDR3 reads TGTGCCAGTAGTATAGATCTTAACAGGAACACTGAAGCTTTCTTT. Residues: CASSIDLNRNTEAFF.

The chain couples TRBV11-2 to TRBJ1-1; D is uncertain. The CDR3 spans 13 residues. The germline CDR1 and CDR2 sequences are SGHAT and FQNNGV. V shed 3 bases and J shed 2 bases, with 7 bases lying between them. CDR3 protein: CASSFQANTEAFF. The CDR3 DNA follows: TGTGCCAGCAGCTTTCAAGCAAACACTGAAGCTTTCTTT.

This clone came up once. The chain uses TRBV6-1 and TRBJ2-2, with TRBD2 identical over 9 bases. Per germline, CDR1 MNHNS and CDR2 SASEGT. Unmatched junction bases numbered 12, after V lost 7 bases and J lost 9 bases. This CDR3 has 15 amino acids. The chain's CDR3 is CASKIGAGGPRELFF. The CDR3 nucleotides are TGTGCCAGCAAGATCGGGGCGGGAGGGCCCCGGGAGCTGTTTTTT.

The V and J genes are TRBV28 and TRBJ1-5, with D hard to call. CDR3 length: 14 amino acids. CDR1 and CDR2 from the germline V gene are MDHEN and SYDVKM. Trimming took off 2 bases at V and 1 base at J, with 6 bases between the two ends. CDR3: CASSLGVSNQPQHF. In nucleotides, the CDR3 is TGTGCCAGCAGTTTAGGGGTCAGCAATCAGCCCCAGCATTTT.

This clone was counted a few times. The J gene is TRBJ1-2, the V gene TRBV6-5; maybe TRBD1 (6 bases). This CDR3 is built from 15 residues. Germline CDR1 reads MNHEY; CDR2 reads SVGAGI. Trimming shortened V by 2 bases and J by 8 bases, and 18 bases separated the two germline ends. The CDR3 DNA reads TGTGCCAGCAGTTACGCTCCGTGGACAGAGAAGGGCTACACCTTC. It translates to CASSYAPWTEKGYTF.

This rearrangement joins TRBV20-1 to TRBJ2-1; unclear D gene. The CDR3 covers 11 residues. Germline V CDR1 and CDR2: DFQATT, SNEGSKA (reference sequence). V was shortened by 5 bases and J by 8 bases, with 10 bases between the two germline ends. DNA for the CDR3: TGCAGTGCTCCCAATATCTATGAGCAGTTCTTC. It codes for CSAPNIYEQFF.

The V gene is TRBV5-8, the J gene TRBJ2-2; D is unclear. V dropped 0 bases and J dropped 5 bases, with 5 bases sitting between them. The CDR3 is 13 residues long. In germline, CDR1 is SGHTS, CDR2 YDEGEE. The CDR3, as DNA: TGTGCCAGCAGCTTGGATGGAACCGGGGAGCTGTTTTTT. This codes for CASSLDGTGELFF.

Concerning this clone itself: Within the sample, other DNA sequences also encode this same CDR3. The chain carries TRBV19 and TRBJ2-2; D is uncertain. The V gene lost 7 bases and the J gene lost 7 bases, with 7 bases spanning the gap. Germline V gives CDR1 LNHDA, CDR2 SQIVND (reference sequence). This CDR3 contains 11 residues. This CDR3 reads CASKARGELFF. The CDR3, as DNA: TGTGCCAGTAAGGCGCGCGGGGAGCTGTTTTTT.

The chain employs TRBV29-1 and TRBJ1-3, with D tentatively TRBD1 (5 bases). This CDR3 region has 13 residues. The germline V gene has CDR1 SQVTM and CDR2 ANQGSEA. V was trimmed by 6 bases and J by 0 bases, leaving 9 bases between them. DNA of the CDR3: TGCAGCGTCTACGACAGCTCTGGAAACACCATATATTTT. Its translation: CSVYDSSGNTIYF.

This clone turned up a few times. The J gene is TRBJ2-1, the V gene TRBV5-4; 12 nucleotides line up with TRBD2. This CDR3 region has 17 residues. With V trimmed by 0 bases and J by 5 bases, 6 bases remained unmatched. CDR1 is SGHNT, CDR2 YYREEE, per germline (reference sequence). The chain's CDR3 is CASSLATSGRGNNEQFF. The CDR3 region has the DNA TGTGCCAGCAGCTTGGCGACTAGCGGGAGAGGAAACAATGAGCAGTTCTTC.

The V gene is TRBV28, the J gene TRBJ2-3; D perhaps matches TRBD1 (6 bases). CDR3 length: 18 amino acids. Germline V CDR1 and CDR2: MDHEN, SYDVKM. V was trimmed by 7 bases and J by 0 bases, leaving 23 bases between them. CDR3 amino acids: CASTPWNLRDISTDTQYF. Here the CDR3 DNA reads TGTGCCAGCACCCCGTGGAACCTGAGGGACATCAGCACAGATACGCAGTATTTT.